This TCR beta chain was observed in a study of CD8+ T cells in alopecia areata. The authors extracted RNA and reverse transcribed it into cDNA as the sequencing template. Profiled with immunoSEQ multiplex PCR; TCRdb holds only in-frame clones, not every one. The data contain just over 150,000 clones, 40% to 65% of them singletons. Trimming removed 5 bases at V and 1 base at J, with 13 bases between. This CDR3 region has 14 residues. Germline CDR1 SGHDT, CDR2 YYEEEE. The specimen comprised CD8+ T cells sorted from blood, sampled at week 0. The receptor's source is a human donor with alopecia areata. The J gene is TRBJ2-7, the V gene TRBV5-6, with D possibly being TRBD2 (6 bases). The CDR3 sequence is CASRPGGTSYEQYF. DNA of the CDR3: TGTGCCAGCAGACCAGGAGGGACTTCCTACGAGCAGTACTTC. Filled out from reference TRBV5-6 and TRBJ2-7, the complete variable domain reads DAGVTQSPTHLIKTRGQQVTLRCSPKSGHDTVSWYQQALGQGPQFIFQYYEEEERQRGNFPDRFSGHQFPNYSSELNVNALLLGDSALYLCASRPGGTSYEQYFGPGTRLTVT.